In its sample, the clone carrying this T cell receptor beta chain was seen a few times. The data stem from a study of T cells in Graves' hyperthyroidism and ophthalmopathy. Diagnosis relied on clinical symptoms, serum thyroxine and TRAb, thyroid ultrasound and orbital computed tomography. CDR1 is SEHNR, CDR2 FQNEAQ, per germline (reference sequence). Trimming took off 4 bases at V and 9 bases at J, with 19 bases between the two ends. The CDR3 runs 16 residues. Amplification yielded TCR beta CDR3 regions, with RNA transcripts as the source. First-round RT-PCR targeting the TCR CDR3 was performed with the HTBI primer set. Each CDR3 protein is one row after TCRdb ran MiXCR on the multiplex PCR reads. The sample includes a few hundred thousand distinct CDR3 sequences, about half of them seen just once.

The V call is TRBV7-9, the J call TRBJ1-6; perhaps TRBD1 as D (5 bases). The TCR was taken from an adult woman with Graves' disease, either hyperthyroidism or ophthalmopathy (not recorded which). The sequencing sample was made of peripheral blood or thyroid tissue (not recorded which). The CDR3 here is CASSSGTTQGTSPLHF. The CDR3 nucleotides are TGTGCCAGCAGCTCCGGGACGACCCAGGGAACTTCACCCCTCCACTTT.